This T cell receptor beta chain was found in a study of shared clonotypes between healthy human individuals. Study-level background: Donor composition was a couple of women and a few men, aged 18 to 49.

Germline loops: CDR1 MNHNS, CDR2 SASEGT. This CDR3 is 14 amino acids long. Trimming cost V 7 bases and J 6 bases; bases outside gene matches: 10. The repertoire was sequenced with immunoSEQ multiplex PCR; TCRdb's copy has only in-frame clones and lacks some. The sample contains over 1.4 million clones, roughly 96% of which appear only once. This receptor was taken from a man aged 25 to 40 in good health. The specimen sequenced was naive CD4+ T cells sorted from blood. Subset specified: CD45RA+ positively selected. The chain uses TRBV6-1 and TRBJ1-1, with 8 bases that match TRBD1. CDR3 protein: CASTHSDRVAEAFF. The CDR3 nucleotides read TGTGCCAGCACCCATTCGGACAGGGTGGCTGAAGCTTTCTTT.